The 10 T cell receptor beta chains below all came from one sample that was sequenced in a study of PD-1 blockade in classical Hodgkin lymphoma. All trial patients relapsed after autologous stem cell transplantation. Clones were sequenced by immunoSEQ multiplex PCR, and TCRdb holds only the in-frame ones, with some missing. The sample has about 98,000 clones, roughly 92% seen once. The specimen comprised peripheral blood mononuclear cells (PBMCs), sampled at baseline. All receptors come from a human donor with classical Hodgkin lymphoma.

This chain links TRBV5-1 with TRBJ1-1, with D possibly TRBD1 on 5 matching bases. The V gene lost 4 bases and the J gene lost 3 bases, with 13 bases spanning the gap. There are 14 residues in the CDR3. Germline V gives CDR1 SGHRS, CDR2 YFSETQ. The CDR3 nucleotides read TGCGCCAGCAGCGGGGGTGGTGAACACACTGAAGCTTTCTTT. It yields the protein CASSGGGEHTEAFF.

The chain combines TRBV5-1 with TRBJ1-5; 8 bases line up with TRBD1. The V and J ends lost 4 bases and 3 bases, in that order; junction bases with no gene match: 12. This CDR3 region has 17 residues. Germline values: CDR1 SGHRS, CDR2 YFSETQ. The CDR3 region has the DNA TGCGCCAGCAGCCCCGGGACAGGAACAAGCGTCAATCAGCCCCAGCATTTT. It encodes CASSPGTGTSVNQPQHF.

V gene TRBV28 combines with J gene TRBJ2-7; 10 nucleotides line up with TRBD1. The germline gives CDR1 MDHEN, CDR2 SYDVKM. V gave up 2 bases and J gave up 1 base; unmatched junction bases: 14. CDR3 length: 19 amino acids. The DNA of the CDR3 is TGTGCCAGCAGTTTAGGCTCCGGGACAGGGGTAGGAGGATCCTACGAGCAGTACTTC. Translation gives CASSLGSGTGVGGSYEQYF.

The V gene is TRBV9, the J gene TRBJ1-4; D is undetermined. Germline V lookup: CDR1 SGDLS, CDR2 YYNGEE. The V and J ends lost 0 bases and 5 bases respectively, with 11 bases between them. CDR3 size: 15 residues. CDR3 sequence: CASSVEGLRNEKLFF. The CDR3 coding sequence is TGTGCCAGCAGCGTAGAGGGTCTGCGAAATGAAAAACTGTTTTTT.

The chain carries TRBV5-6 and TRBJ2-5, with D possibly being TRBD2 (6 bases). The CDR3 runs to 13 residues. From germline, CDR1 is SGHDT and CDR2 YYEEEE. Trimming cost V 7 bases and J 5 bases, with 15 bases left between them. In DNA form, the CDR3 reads TGTGCCAGCTCCGGCGCGGGGAGGGAGACCCAGTACTTC. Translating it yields CASSGAGRETQYF.

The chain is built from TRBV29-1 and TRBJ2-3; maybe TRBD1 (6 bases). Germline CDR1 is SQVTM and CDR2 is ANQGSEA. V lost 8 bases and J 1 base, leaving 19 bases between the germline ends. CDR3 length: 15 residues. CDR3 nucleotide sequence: TGCAGCTTTTATACCGGGACACCGCGCACAGATACGCAGTATTTT. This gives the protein CSFYTGTPRTDTQYF.

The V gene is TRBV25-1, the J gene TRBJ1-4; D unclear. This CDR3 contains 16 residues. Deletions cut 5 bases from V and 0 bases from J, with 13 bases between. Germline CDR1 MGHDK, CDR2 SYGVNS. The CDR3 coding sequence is TGTGCCAGCAGTTCCAGTAAGGATGCAACTAATGAAAAACTGTTTTTT. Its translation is CASSSSKDATNEKLFF.

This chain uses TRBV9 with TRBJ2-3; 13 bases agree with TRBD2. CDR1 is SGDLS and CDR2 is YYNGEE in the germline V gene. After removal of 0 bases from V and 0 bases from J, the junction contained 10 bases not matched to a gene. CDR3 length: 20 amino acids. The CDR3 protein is CASSVATSGRREGSTDTQYF. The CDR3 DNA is TGTGCCAGCAGCGTAGCGACTAGCGGGAGGCGTGAGGGGAGCACAGATACGCAGTATTTT.

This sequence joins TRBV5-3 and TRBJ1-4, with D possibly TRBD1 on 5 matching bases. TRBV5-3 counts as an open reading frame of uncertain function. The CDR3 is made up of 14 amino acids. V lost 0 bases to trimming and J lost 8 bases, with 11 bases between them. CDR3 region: CARSLAGTREKLFF. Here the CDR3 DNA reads TGTGCCAGAAGCTTGGCAGGGACCCGGGAAAAACTGTTTTTT.

DNA of the CDR3: TGTGCCAGCAGAACAGGACGAGGCACTGAAGCTTTCTTT. It codes for CASRTGRGTEAFF. This chain joins TRBV6-5 and TRBJ1-1, with TRBD1 as a possible D gene (5 bases). This CDR3 is built from 13 residues. V gave up 6 bases and J gave up 4 bases, with 12 bases separating them. CDR1 MNHEY and CDR2 SVGAGI come from the germline V gene.